One TCR beta chain is described in this entry. The V segment lost 5 bases and the J segment 3 bases; nucleotides outside the gene matches: 6. Germline CDR1 reads SGHTA; CDR2 reads FQGTGA. The CDR3 extends over 14 amino acids. The assay was immunoSEQ multiplex PCR, and TCRdb's table has in-frame clones only and misses some. The sample consists of about 120,000 clones, roughly 92% of them appearing once. These data come from a study of T cell changes during pregnancy in multiple sclerosis. Source: peripheral blood, taken before pregnancy. This TCR derives from a female donor with multiple sclerosis, enrolled in a pregnancy study. J is TRBJ2-5 and V is TRBV7-3; 7 bases agree with TRBD1. The DNA for the CDR3 is TGTGCCAGCAGCCCCTATGGGACAGAAGAGACCCAGTACTTC. This codes for CASSPYGTEETQYF.